Sequencing of this T cell receptor (beta chain) was carried out in a study of cytomegalovirus exposure and HLA in healthy donors. 13 Jbeta primers and 60 Vbeta primers were used for the PCR. Using immunoSEQ multiplex PCR, the repertoire was profiled, and TCRdb retains in-frame clones only, with some absent. The data show about 98,000 clones, around 80% seen once. The V gene's germline CDR1 is GTSNPN and CDR2 SVGIG (reference sequence). Trimming removed 2 bases at V and 3 bases at J, with 10 bases between. The CDR3 runs to 13 residues. This receptor was identified in a man aged 35 to 55 in good health and CMV-seronegative. Sample: PBMCs. V gene TRBV30 combines with J gene TRBJ1-1; unclear D gene. CDR3: CAWSRTGDTEAFF. CDR3 nucleotides: TGTGCCTGGAGTCGAACCGGGGACACTGAAGCTTTCTTT.